This T cell receptor beta chain comes out of a study of CD8+ T cells in alopecia areata (dated by TCRdb to the late 2010s). Notes on the research overall: The treated patients took part in an open-label pilot trial in which moderate-to-severe alopecia areata was treated with oral tofacitinib at 5 to 10 mg twice daily. Patients on tofacitinib were biopsied at baseline and after 4 and 24 weeks of treatment, and several of the patients also had a later scalp biopsy. immunoSEQ multiplex PCR using 35 Vbeta forward primers and 13 Jbeta reverse primers was used to amplify TCRbeta CDR3 regions. In humans, TCRbeta sequencing was performed on scalp tissue and on sorted CD4+ and CD8+ peripheral blood T cells from healthy controls and from patients with patchy or totalis/universalis alopecia areata. Tofacitinib was administered for 6 to 18 months, and 6 months of follow-up off drug were then conducted to assess delayed response and recurrence. The SALT score, which quantifies the percentage of affected scalp surface area, was used to measure disease severity in treated patients. In both human patients and the C3H/HeJ mouse model, the study applied high-throughput TCRbeta sequencing to look at T cell clonal expansion in alopecia areata. Scalp clonality was compared among normal scalp (n=4), patchy alopecia areata scalp (n=8), and alopecia totalis/universalis scalp (n=8). RNA was extracted with the PAXgene miRNA kit for fixed scalp, the miRNeasy kit for PBMCs, and the RNeasy kit for mouse skin. Points the paper makes about the study in general: Because the treated cohort was small and included a single nonresponder, larger studies are needed to assess links between baseline CD8+ expansion and response. Resident alphabeta T cells in normal human skin are also sequenced, complicating scalp TCR repertoire analysis, unlike mouse skin dominated by gammadelta T cells. During tofacitinib treatment, many expanded lesional clones stuck around in both scalp and blood, and this persistence may partly explain why relapse happens after treatment is stopped. Higher clonality and more expanded CD8+ clones were observed in lesional scalp than in normal scalp, particularly in alopecia totalis/universalis, a finding suggestive of antigenic drive. Scalp clonality and the number of expanded CD8+ clones among the top 100 scalp clones were significantly decreased by tofacitinib. TCR sequences shared between patients were less clear than in mice, possibly partly because of HLA diversity in the patient population.

The library was produced with the immunoSEQ multiplex PCR assay. RNA was extracted from all samples and reverse transcribed into cDNA, which served as template for TCR sequencing. First-strand cDNA was synthesized using SuperScript III with a 2:1 mix of oligo-dT and random hexamers. Amplification bias was assessed with a synthetic immune receptor repertoire, and residual bias was removed computationally. On the authors' methods: Raw reads were preprocessed for error removal, and CDR3 was defined according to IMGT conventions as running from the conserved cysteine to phenylalanine. Clonality was calculated as 1 minus Shannon entropy normalized by log2 of the number of productive unique TCRs. CD4 or CD8 identity of scalp clones was inferred by cross-referencing scalp TCRbeta sequences with sorted blood CD4 and CD8 repertoires. TCRdb took over this immuneACCESS table, retaining in-frame rearrangements with V and J assigned. Such tables are incomplete; in checked studies, under half of the missing clones stem from an unresolved V gene, and the remainder is unexplained. D and trimming were read from the DNA, whereas the V and J calls and clone size are those reported in that table. The sample records 150,000 to 200,000 clones, more than 55% of which are singletons. The top ten constitute roughly 1.3% of the sample.

Comment on this clone: Its antigen is unknown. No base quality values were provided; no much bigger clone lies one nucleotide off.

Deletion took 2 bases off V and 6 bases off J, with a span of 8 bases between the germline ends. From a lookup of the germline V gene, CDR1 and CDR2 are SGHTA and FQGNSA. From the cysteine through the phenylalanine, the CDR3 covers 14 amino acids. Of the read, only the CDR3 DNA is kept; its 42 bases are in frame from base 1. The treatment or condition label, read with the paper, signifies: oral pan-JAK inhibitor, 5-10 mg twice daily. Lesional scalp punch biopsies and peripheral blood were obtained from alopecia areata patients. PBMCs were isolated by density centrifugation and stained for CD3, CD4 and CD8, after which CD4+ and CD8+ T cells were sorted on a FACSAria.

Sequenced here: CD4+ T cells sorted from blood, sampled between weeks 49 and 50, from a patient treated with tofacitinib. This clonotype was sampled from a human donor with alopecia areata. The rearranged chain carries TRBV7-2 and TRBJ1-6, with no confident D gene call. The nucleotide sequence is TGTGCCAGCAGCTTACTGAACCTTAATTCACCCCTCCACTTT. The resulting protein is CASSLLNLNSPLHF.